One and the same sample provided the 4 T cell receptor beta chains below, sequenced in a study of low-dose radiotherapy and immunotherapy resistance in tumors. The time point is: after trial treatment. Described treatment: LDRT plus nivolumab, ipilimumab, low-dose cyclophosphamide and aspirin (RACIN trial). First-strand cDNA relied on TRAV- and TRBV-specific primers spanning alpha and beta chains. Amplification of TCRs used a constant-region primer and V-primer adapter for 20 PCR cycles. TCRdb ran MiXCR on the reads and lists one entry per CDR3 protein. The profile shows under 110,000 distinct CDR3 sequences, around 21% of them singletons. Sequencing used PBMCs, obtained after low-dose radiotherapy plus immunotherapy. These receptors were taken from a male donor with prostate cancer.

This clonotype was recorded many times. The chain combines TRBV19 with TRBJ1-6; D is ambiguous. Looked up from germline, CDR1 is LNHDA and CDR2 is SQIVND (reference sequence). Trimming removed 6 bases at V and 0 bases at J, with 18 bases between. The CDR3 has 18 residues. DNA for the CDR3: TGTGCCAGTAGCAGGAGTGATCGAGGAAGCTCCTATAATTCACCCCTCCACTTT. It specifies CASSRSDRGSSYNSPLHF.

The rearrangement uses TRBV5-4 and TRBJ2-2; TRBD2 matches 8 bases. CDR1 and CDR2 (germline): SGHNT, YYREEE (reference sequence). V lost 7 bases and J lost 6; bases outside the gene matches: 11. This CDR3 comprises 15 residues. CDR3 nucleotides: TGTGCCAGCCACCTCCGAGCGGGAGCCCCCGGGGAGCTGTTTTTT. Amino acids: CASHLRAGAPGELFF.

This clonotype was counted many times. The chain joins TRBV7-6 to TRBJ2-7, with TRBD1 identical over 7 bases. Germline-derived CDR1 and CDR2 are SGHVS and FNYEAQ. The CDR3 extends over 15 amino acids. V gave up 1 base and J gave up 2 bases; unmatched junction bases: 5. CDR3 sequence: CASSLGQGVAYEQYF. In DNA form, the CDR3 reads TGTGCCAGCAGCTTAGGACAGGGTGTCGCCTACGAGCAGTACTTC.

The chain links TRBV7-2 to TRBJ1-2, with TRBD1 as a possible D gene (5 bases). Germline assignment: CDR1 SGHTA and CDR2 FQGNSA. This CDR3 has 15 amino acids. The ends were cut back, 5 bases at V and 8 bases at J, with 21 bases in the middle. The CDR3 region has the DNA TGTGCCAGCAGCGCACGGGACGGTCCCAACGAGGGCTACACCTTC. Translated, it gives CASSARDGPNEGYTF.